This TCR beta chain was sequenced for a study of cytomegalovirus exposure and HLA in healthy donors. Study outcomes and limitations: The authors excluded some V segments, including TRBV6-2 and TRBV6-3, as indistinguishable. Most sequenced TCRs were rare (though some public TCRs occurred in many donors). More clonal expansion characterized HLA-associated TCR beta chains than equally common others in a later analysis. A missense DCLRE1C variant was associated with V- and J-gene trimming of TCR beta chains in a later analysis, and an independent cohort replicated the association.

Turning to this clone: What it binds is not known.

The ends were cut back, 2 bases at V and 0 bases at J, with 10 bases in the middle. This CDR3 is built from 15 residues. Germline values: CDR1 SEHNR, CDR2 FQNEAQ (reference sequence). It was with 60 Vbeta and 13 Jbeta primers that the PCR ran. This table comes from immunoSEQ multiplex PCR, and its TCRdb copy is limited to in-frame clones, with some not included. Altogether approximately 150,000 clones are present, 75% being singletons, with the ten largest covering over 4.5%. The TCR was taken from a male donor in good health and CMV-seronegative. The chain combines TRBV7-9 with TRBJ1-2; D remains unclear. Sequenced input: PBMCs. The CDR3 loop is CASSLLPTTNYGYTF. The CDR3 nucleotides read TGTGCCAGCAGCTTATTGCCCACAACTAACTATGGCTACACCTTC.